Below, 27 T cell receptor beta chains from the same sample are listed, as sequenced in a study of control samples from healthy donors and cancer patients. Method: immunoSEQ multiplex PCR; TCRdb's copy keeps in-frame clones and lacks some. The sample has 6,000 to 7,500 clones; 76% are singletons. The source material was formalin-fixed, paraffin-embedded tissue. The source of these receptors is a male donor with melanoma.

This clone was observed once. V is TRBV27 and J is TRBJ1-4; TRBD1 might be the D (5 bases). Germline V lookup: CDR1 MNHEY, CDR2 SMNVEV (reference sequence). This CDR3 contains 13 residues. V lost 6 bases and J 8 bases, leaving 13 bases between the germline ends. CDR3 sequence (DNA): TGTGCCAGCAGACGAGGGGCAAGGGAAAAACTGTTTTTT. Protein product: CASRRGAREKLFF.

As regards this clone: One end of the junction does not line up with germline, which may come from a read error. Other DNA variants within this sample encode the same CDR3. This rearrangement joins TRBV4-3 to TRBJ1-2; D not resolved. The germline CDR1 and CDR2 sequences are LGHNA and YSLEER. The CDR3 runs 16 residues. The CDR3 bases are TGCGCCAGCAGCCAAGATCGGGCTCAATCTAACTATGGCTACACTTTC. Its protein product is CASSQDRAQSNYGYTF.

This clone is medium-sized (0.01 to 0.1%) in the sample. The rearrangement links TRBV11-2 to TRBJ2-7; TRBD1 matches 10 bases. The V segment lost 1 base and the J segment 7 bases; nucleotides outside the gene matches: 4. The CDR3 runs 14 residues. Per germline, CDR1 SGHAT and CDR2 FQNNGV. CDR3 in amino acids: CASSLGTGGWEQYF. The CDR3 DNA follows: TGTGCCAGCAGCTTAGGGACAGGGGGATGGGAGCAGTACTTC.

The J gene is TRBJ2-1, the V gene TRBV7-2, with 7 bases that match TRBD1. This CDR3 spans 15 amino acids. V lost 2 bases, J lost 5 bases, and 6 bases stayed unmatched. Germline CDR1 is SGHTA and CDR2 is FQGNSA. CDR3 residues: CASSLSTGSNNEQFF. The CDR3 nucleotides read TGTGCCAGCAGCTTATCGACAGGGTCTAACAATGAGCAGTTCTTC.

The rearrangement joins TRBV7-2 to TRBJ2-2; perhaps TRBD2 as D (6 bases). Germline loops: CDR1 SGHTA, CDR2 FQGNSA. V gave up 8 bases and J gave up 2 bases, with 18 bases separating them. This CDR3 is built from 16 residues. The CDR3, as DNA: TGTGCCAGCCCTGCCTCTGCGGGGAGAAACACCGGGGAGCTGTTTTTT. It codes for CASPASAGRNTGELFF.

The chain combines TRBV6-5 with TRBJ1-5; D is unclear. The V end was cut by 6 bases, the J end by 2 bases, with 11 bases between. The CDR3 loop spans 14 amino acids. Germline lookup yields CDR1 MNHEY and CDR2 SVGAGI. The CDR3 protein is CASSLVFGNQPQHF. The CDR3 bases are TGTGCCAGCAGCCTAGTCTTTGGCAATCAGCCCCAGCATTTT.

This clone was counted only a few times. The rearrangement joins TRBV4-3 to TRBJ1-4; 10 positions match TRBD1. The CDR3 loop spans 19 amino acids. Germline values: CDR1 LGHNA, CDR2 YSLEER. J was trimmed by 0 bases and V by 0 bases; bases with no gene match: 7. This chain's CDR3 is CASSQDRGTGDATNEKLFF. The CDR3, as DNA: TGCGCCAGCAGCCAAGATCGGGGGACAGGGGATGCAACTAATGAAAAACTGTTTTTT.

The chain combines TRBV9 with TRBJ1-6; D call uncertain. The V gene's germline CDR1 is SGDLS and CDR2 YYNGEE. CDR3 length: 15 amino acids. V lost 0 bases and J 7 bases, leaving 11 bases between the germline ends. The CDR3: CASSVADRGNSPLHF. The CDR3 DNA reads TGTGCCAGCAGCGTAGCTGACCGCGGAAATTCACCCCTCCACTTT.

This clone was detected only once. The chain couples TRBV18 to TRBJ1-2; 7 positions match TRBD1. This CDR3 is built from 15 residues. Germline trimming cut 2 bases from V and 7 bases from J; bases unmatched to any gene: 10. From germline, CDR1 is KGHSH and CDR2 LQKENI. The DNA for the CDR3 is TGTGCCAGCTCACCAGATTCTGGGACAGCGCCTGGCTACACCTTC. Its protein is CASSPDSGTAPGYTF.

This chain links TRBV20-1 with TRBJ1-1; D remains unclear. CDR3 size: 11 residues. Germline V gene data show CDR1 as DFQATT and CDR2 as SNEGSKA (reference sequence). Trimming pared 3 bases from V and 3 bases from J, leaving 5 bases between. Here the CDR3 reads CSASGHTEAFF. CDR3 DNA: TGCAGTGCTAGTGGGCACACTGAAGCTTTCTTT.

On this clone: The junction shows a germline mismatch at one end, possibly a read error. The sample contains more than one DNA sequence encoding this CDR3. The chain employs TRBV19 and TRBJ1-5; D gene uncertain. Looked up from germline, CDR1 is LNHDA and CDR2 is SQIVND (reference sequence). The CDR3 is 12 amino acids. The CDR3: CASSIQSQPQHF. The DNA for the CDR3 is TGCGCCAGTAGTATTCAGTCCCAGCCCCAGCATTTT.

This chain joins TRBV12-5 and TRBJ2-1, with 11 bases aligning to TRBD1. V dropped 5 bases and J dropped 5; count of bases not matched to a gene: 17. Germline V gives CDR1 LGHNT, CDR2 FRNRAP. CDR3 size: 19 residues. The CDR3 is CASGPFGQGAVYYDNEQFF. The CDR3, as DNA: TGTGCTAGTGGTCCTTTCGGACAGGGGGCGGTTTATTATGACAATGAGCAGTTCTTC.

This clone has more than one count but fewer than ten. This same CDR3 is encoded by further DNA sequences in the sample. The chain combines TRBV4-2 with TRBJ1-6; D gene uncertain. Per germline, CDR1 LGHNA and CDR2 YNFKEQ. Trimming took off 1 base at V and 0 bases at J, with 22 bases between the two ends. This CDR3 contains 21 residues. The CDR3 here is CASSQVERFLVRSSYNSPLHF. CDR3 nucleotides: TGTGCCAGCAGCCAAGTGGAACGATTCCTAGTACGAAGCTCCTATAATTCACCCCTCCACTTT.

The rearrangement links TRBV5-1 to TRBJ1-2, with D possibly TRBD1 on 5 matching bases. V lost 3 bases and J lost 8, with 14 bases in between. CDR1 is SGHRS, CDR2 YFSETQ, per germline. The CDR3 covers 13 residues. The CDR3 spells CASSWDLAEGYTF. CDR3 coding DNA: TGCGCCAGCAGCTGGGACTTAGCGGAGGGCTACACCTTC. Together with reference TRBV5-1 and TRBJ1-2, the CDR3 gives the full variable domain: KAGVTQTPRYLIKTRGQQVTLSCSPISGHRSVSWYQQTPGQGLQFLFEYFSETQRNKGNFPGRFSGRQFSNSRSEMNVSTLELGDSALYLCASSWDLAEGYTFGSGTRLTVV.

This sequence joins TRBV10-3 and TRBJ2-3, with TRBD2 matching over 9 bases. The germline gives CDR1 ENHRY, CDR2 SYGVKD. The CDR3 totals 15 residues. V trimming: 8 bases; J trimming: 4 bases; junction bases outside the gene matches: 10. The chain's CDR3 is CAIGISRGGSDTQYF. Written as DNA, the CDR3 is TGTGCCATCGGCATCTCGCGGGGGGGCTCAGATACGCAGTATTTT.

This clone was picked up a small number of times. CDR3 region: CASSQPTTNEKLFF. The CDR3 DNA sequence: TGCGCCAGCAGCCAACCGACGACTAATGAAAAACTGTTTTTT. J is TRBJ1-4 and V is TRBV4-1; no reliable D call. V lost 2 bases to trimming and J lost 2 bases, with 6 bases between them. Germline V gene sequence: CDR1 MGHRA, CDR2 YSYEKL. The CDR3 runs 14 residues.

The rearrangement uses TRBV7-9 and TRBJ2-1, with D hard to call. V lost 1 base, J lost 12 bases, and 13 bases lay in between. The CDR3 loop spans 13 amino acids. The V gene's germline CDR1 is SEHNR and CDR2 FQNEAQ (reference sequence). The CDR3 bases are TGTGCCAGCAGCTTAGGGGATGTGGCTGGGCAGTTCTTC. This translates into CASSLGDVAGQFF. The full variable domain, its missing parts supplied by reference TRBV7-9 and TRBJ2-1, is DTGVSQNPRHKITKRGQNVTFRCDPISEHNRLYWYRQTLGQGPEFLTYFQNEAQLEKSRLLSDRFSAERPKGSFSTLEIQRTEQGDSAMYLCASSLGDVAGQFFGPGTRLTVL.

The chain has TRBV4-1 and TRBJ2-2; 9 nucleotides agree with TRBD1. The CDR3 length is 17 residues. V shed 4 bases and J 2 bases; nucleotides not matched to a gene: 8. Germline V CDR1 and CDR2: MGHRA, YSYEKL. CDR3 in DNA: TGCGCCAGCAGCCGTGAATACAGGGGGCGCAACACCGGGGAGCTGTTTTTT. Amino acid sequence: CASSREYRGRNTGELFF.

In the case of this clone: Other DNA sequences within the sample encode an identical CDR3. CDR3 protein: CASSLHEEETQYF. The DNA for the CDR3 is TGTGCCAGCAGCTTACATGAAGAAGAGACCCAGTACTTC. J is TRBJ2-5 and V is TRBV11-3, with no clear D. The CDR3 is 13 amino acids. In germline, CDR1 is SGHNT, CDR2 YENEEA. V was shortened by 2 bases and J by 3 bases, with 7 bases between the two germline ends.

The rearrangement uses TRBV6-5 and TRBJ1-4; D is unresolved. Trimming shortened V by 6 bases and J by 5 bases, and 13 bases separated the two germline ends. Germline values: CDR1 MNHEY, CDR2 SVGAGI. The length of the CDR3 is 14 residues. The CDR3 region is CASSYRGGNEKLFF. The CDR3 nucleotides read TGTGCCAGCAGCTACCGGGGAGGAAATGAAAAACTGTTTTTT.

The chain combines TRBV2 with TRBJ2-4; no clear D. CDR1 and CDR2 from the germline V gene are SNHLY and FYNNEI. The CDR3 runs to 15 residues. Trimming cost V 0 bases and J 7 bases, with 13 bases left between them. CDR3 bases: TGTGCCAGCAGTGAAGCGCTTCGACCTGGGAACATTCAGTACTTC. This sequence encodes CASSEALRPGNIQYF.

CDR3 in amino acids: CASSPSTQDRGLGGYTF. CDR3 bases: TGTGCCAGCTCACCATCTACCCAAGACAGGGGGCTCGGCGGCTACACCTTC. The rearrangement uses TRBV18 and TRBJ1-2; 10 bases are a match to TRBD1. V shed 2 bases and J 8 bases; nucleotides not matched to a gene: 14. Germline CDR1 is KGHSH and CDR2 is LQKENI. The CDR3 totals 17 residues.

The chain employs TRBV15 and TRBJ1-1; D possibly corresponds to TRBD1 (6 bases). Between the trimmed V and J ends, which lost 5 bases and 0 bases, there was a span of 13 bases. There are 15 residues in the CDR3. The germline V gene encodes CDR1 LNHNV and CDR2 YYDKDF (reference sequence). The CDR3 DNA is TGTGCCACCAGCCCCCAAGGACAGATGAACACTGAAGCTTTCTTT. Translated, it gives CATSPQGQMNTEAFF.

The rearrangement uses TRBV6-1 and TRBJ1-5; D gene uncertain. Germline loops: CDR1 MNHNS, CDR2 SASEGT. Between the trimmed V and J ends, which lost 2 bases and 2 bases, there was a span of 10 bases. CDR3 size: 15 residues. For the CDR3, the DNA is TGTGCCAGCAGTGAAAGAGGAGTGCGCAATCAGCCCCAGCATTTT. Translating it yields CASSERGVRNQPQHF.

J is TRBJ1-2 and V is TRBV2, with D possibly TRBD1 on 6 matching bases. The V end was cut by 7 bases, the J end by 4 bases, with 19 bases between. This CDR3 has 15 residues. CDR1 is SNHLY, CDR2 FYNNEI, per germline. The CDR3 spells CASTEGEGLGYGYTF. CDR3 in DNA: TGTGCCAGCACCGAGGGGGAGGGGCTCGGCTATGGCTACACCTTC.

The genes are TRBV28 and TRBJ1-5; D is unresolved. Between the trimmed V and J ends, which lost 4 bases and 5 bases, there was a span of 0 bases. Per the germline V gene, CDR1 is MDHEN and CDR2 is SYDVKM. The CDR3 covers 10 residues. CDR3 loop: CASSYQPQHF. The CDR3 DNA follows: TGTGCCAGCAGTTATCAGCCCCAGCATTTT.

On this clone: Other DNA sequences from this sample encode an identical CDR3 as well. J is TRBJ1-5 and V is TRBV5-1; unclear D gene. The V gene lost 1 base and the J gene lost 4 bases, with 12 bases spanning the gap. Germline V gene lookup returns CDR1 SGHRS and CDR2 YFSETQ. The CDR3 loop spans 15 amino acids. The CDR3: CASSLLGGRNQPQHF. CDR3 DNA: TGCGCCAGCAGCTTGTTAGGCGGCAGAAATCAGCCCCAGCATTTT.